Listed below are T cell receptor beta chains from one sample, sequenced in a study of OX40 agonist ivuxolimab in advanced cancers. Sequencing used immunoSEQ multiplex PCR; TCRdb keeps in-frame clones, though not all of them. Among 30,000 to 45,000 clones listed, about nine tenths were seen once. The sample was CD4+ or CD8+ T cells sorted from blood, taken in a trial of the OX40 agonist ivuxolimab. The receptors stem from an adult with an advanced solid tumor such as melanoma, head and neck, liver or kidney cancer. Both conserved end residues are part of each CDR3. The order of the fields is V gene, clone size, D gene, J gene, CDR3 protein, CDR3 DNA. A D gene is named only where the DNA matches it firmly. The listing skips clone size in some rows; elsewhere it reads once, few, many or a size class.

v_gene: TRBV5-4; abundance: .; d_gene: TRBD1; j_gene: TRBJ2-5; CDR3aa: CASSSLRGHGAETQYF; CDR3nt: TGTGCCAGCAGCAGCCTTAGGGGGCATGGTGCGGAGACCCAGTACTTC
v_gene: TRBV6-5; abundance: once; d_gene: .; j_gene: TRBJ2-4; CDR3aa: CASSERLAKNIQYF; CDR3nt: TGTGCCAGCAGCGAAAGACTAGCCAAAAACATTCAGTACTTC
v_gene: TRBV28; abundance: .; d_gene: TRBD1; j_gene: TRBJ2-7; CDR3aa: CASTTAGTDFYEQYF; CDR3nt: TGTGCCAGCACTACGGCCGGGACAGACTTCTACGAGCAGTACTTC
v_gene: TRBV6-5; abundance: few; d_gene: TRBD2; j_gene: TRBJ2-7; CDR3aa: CASSYTTSGDEYEQYF; CDR3nt: TGTGCCAGCAGTTATACGACTAGCGGGGACGAGTACGAGCAGTACTTC
v_gene: TRBV5-4; abundance: .; d_gene: .; j_gene: TRBJ1-2; CDR3aa: CASSVQGMFPGYTF; CDR3nt: TGTGCCAGCAGCGTACAGGGTATGTTCCCTGGCTACACCTTC
v_gene: TRBV15; abundance: .; d_gene: .; j_gene: TRBJ2-2; CDR3aa: CATLRPGGGELFF; CDR3nt: TGTGCCACCTTACGGCCCGGTGGCGGGGAGCTGTTTTTT
v_gene: TRBV11-3; abundance: .; d_gene: TRBD1; j_gene: TRBJ1-5; CDR3aa: CASRRNNRGDNQPQHF; CDR3nt: TGTGCCAGCAGGCGTAATAACAGGGGGGACAATCAGCCCCAGCATTTT
v_gene: TRBV10-2; abundance: once; d_gene: .; j_gene: TRBJ2-6; CDR3aa: CASTDTSGANVLTF; CDR3nt: TGCGCCAGCACCGACACCTCTGGGGCCAACGTCCTGACTTTC
v_gene: TRBV5-1; abundance: .; d_gene: .; j_gene: TRBJ1-1; CDR3aa: CASSLSPTAEAFF; CDR3nt: TGCGCCAGCAGCTTGAGCCCGACAGCTGAAGCTTTCTTT
v_gene: TRBV18; abundance: .; d_gene: .; j_gene: TRBJ1-3; CDR3aa: CASSPGQTGSGNTIYF; CDR3nt: TGTGCCAGCTCCCCTGGACAGACAGGCTCTGGAAACACCATATATTTT
v_gene: TRBV5-1; abundance: .; d_gene: TRBD1; j_gene: TRBJ2-1; CDR3aa: CASSRDSRDNEQFF; CDR3nt: TGCGCCAGCAGCAGGGACAGCCGGGACAATGAGCAGTTCTTC
v_gene: TRBV11-2; abundance: .; d_gene: TRBD2; j_gene: TRBJ2-1; CDR3aa: CASSRGLAGYNEQFF; CDR3nt: TGTGCCAGCAGCCGGGGACTAGCGGGTTACAATGAGCAGTTCTTC
v_gene: TRBV6-1; abundance: once; d_gene: .; j_gene: TRBJ2-5; CDR3aa: CASSELGLETQYF; CDR3nt: TGTGCCAGCAGTGAACTGGGTCTGGAGACCCAGTACTTC
v_gene: TRBV12-5; abundance: .; d_gene: TRBD2; j_gene: TRBJ2-3; CDR3aa: CASGPRGREFVDTQYF; CDR3nt: TGTGCTAGTGGGCCGCGAGGGCGGGAGTTCGTAGATACGCAGTATTTT
v_gene: TRBV2; abundance: .; d_gene: .; j_gene: TRBJ1-1; CDR3aa: CASRRDGMNTEAFF; CDR3nt: TGTGCCAGCCGAAGGGACGGCATGAACACTGAAGCTTTCTTT
v_gene: TRBV9; abundance: .; d_gene: TRBD1; j_gene: TRBJ1-4; CDR3aa: CASSARDRGEKLFF; CDR3nt: TGTGCCAGCAGCGCCCGGGACAGGGGGGAAAAACTGTTTTTT
v_gene: TRBV5-6; abundance: .; d_gene: TRBD2; j_gene: TRBJ2-7; CDR3aa: CASSLVGGRASREQYF; CDR3nt: TGTGCCAGCAGCTTGGTCGGCGGGAGGGCAAGTCGAGAGCAGTACTTC
v_gene: TRBV10-3; abundance: .; d_gene: TRBD1; j_gene: TRBJ1-5; CDR3aa: CAISAGTGNNQPQHF; CDR3nt: TGTGCCATCAGTGCCGGGACAGGCAACAATCAGCCCCAGCATTTT
v_gene: TRBV19; abundance: .; d_gene: TRBD2; j_gene: TRBJ2-7; CDR3aa: CATHPTGLAGEQYF; CDR3nt: TGTGCCACCCACCCGACTGGACTAGCGGGGGAGCAGTACTTC
v_gene: TRBV27; abundance: .; d_gene: .; j_gene: TRBJ2-1; CDR3aa: CASSLRPPRVSYNEQFF; CDR3nt: TGTGCCAGCAGTTTACGTCCCCCTCGGGTGTCCTACAATGAGCAGTTCTTC
v_gene: TRBV28; abundance: once; d_gene: .; j_gene: TRBJ2-7; CDR3aa: CASSLAGNEQYF; CDR3nt: TGTGCCAGCAGTTTAGCCGGGAACGAGCAGTACTTC
v_gene: TRBV6-6; abundance: .; d_gene: .; j_gene: TRBJ2-7; CDR3aa: CASSDRQEAYEQYF; CDR3nt: TGTGCCAGCAGTGATCGACAGGAGGCCTACGAGCAGTACTTC
v_gene: TRBV6-9; abundance: .; d_gene: TRBD1; j_gene: TRBJ2-4; CDR3aa: CASRLPGQVVLAKNIQYF; CDR3nt: TGTGCCAGCAGACTCCCGGGACAGGTAGTTCTAGCCAAAAACATTCAGTACTTC
v_gene: TRBV5-4; abundance: .; d_gene: .; j_gene: TRBJ2-1; CDR3aa: CASSDDRYTYNEQFF; CDR3nt: TGTGCCAGCAGCGACGACAGGTACACCTACAATGAGCAGTTCTTC
v_gene: TRBV6-6; abundance: .; d_gene: TRBD2; j_gene: TRBJ2-1; CDR3aa: CASSYAAGYNEQFF; CDR3nt: TGTGCCAGCAGTTACGCAGCGGGGTACAATGAGCAGTTCTTC
v_gene: TRBV5-1; abundance: .; d_gene: .; j_gene: TRBJ1-2; CDR3aa: CASSLAPTGTYGYTF; CDR3nt: TGCGCCAGCAGCTTGGCCCCCACAGGGACCTATGGCTACACCTTC
v_gene: TRBV6-1; abundance: .; d_gene: .; j_gene: TRBJ2-5; CDR3aa: CASTTRGGRETQYF; CDR3nt: TGTGCCAGCACCACAAGGGGAGGTCGGGAGACCCAGTACTTC
v_gene: TRBV18; abundance: .; d_gene: TRBD1; j_gene: TRBJ1-6; CDR3aa: CASTSRGQGRTYNSPLHF; CDR3nt: TGTGCCAGCACAAGCCGAGGACAGGGAAGAACCTATAATTCACCCCTCCACTTT
v_gene: TRBV7-2; abundance: .; d_gene: .; j_gene: TRBJ2-7; CDR3aa: CASSLGPSLYEQYF; CDR3nt: TGTGCCAGCAGCTTAGGCCCCAGCCTCTACGAGCAGTACTTC
v_gene: TRBV5-1; abundance: .; d_gene: .; j_gene: TRBJ2-1; CDR3aa: CASSLGHGDNEQFF; CDR3nt: TGCGCCAGCAGCTTGGGCCATGGCGACAATGAGCAGTTCTTC
v_gene: TRBV18; abundance: .; d_gene: TRBD2; j_gene: TRBJ2-7; CDR3aa: CASSPTGGSGVGGAYEQYF; CDR3nt: TGTGCCAGCTCCCCCACGGGGGGTAGCGGGGTTGGTGGGGCCTACGAGCAGTACTTC
v_gene: TRBV30; abundance: .; d_gene: TRBD2; j_gene: TRBJ2-7; CDR3aa: CAWSVQAGRRSGRASGEQYF; CDR3nt: TGTGCCTGGAGTGTACAGGCAGGCCGGCGGAGCGGGAGGGCCTCTGGCGAGCAGTACTTC
v_gene: TRBV30; abundance: few; d_gene: .; j_gene: TRBJ1-1; CDR3aa: CAWRLGTNTEAFF; CDR3nt: TGTGCCTGGAGATTAGGGACCAACACTGAAGCTTTCTTT
v_gene: TRBV1; abundance: .; d_gene: .; j_gene: TRBJ1-2; CDR3aa: CTSSQGGQGGVCGYTF; CDR3nt: TGCACCAGCAGCCAAGGGGGACAGGGAGGGGTATGTGGCTACACCTTC
v_gene: TRBV28; abundance: once; d_gene: TRBD1; j_gene: TRBJ1-1; CDR3aa: CASSLSPGQEEAFF; CDR3nt: TGTGCCAGCAGTTTATCGCCGGGACAGGAAGAGGCTTTCTTT
v_gene: TRBV7-8; abundance: .; d_gene: .; j_gene: TRBJ1-3; CDR3aa: CASSFKGTGNTIYF; CDR3nt: TGTGCCAGCAGCTTTAAGGGGACTGGAAACACCATATATTTT
v_gene: TRBV18; abundance: .; d_gene: TRBD1; j_gene: TRBJ2-7; CDR3aa: CASSPGQGGGEQYF; CDR3nt: TGTGCCAGCTCACCGGGACAGGGGGGAGGCGAGCAGTACTTC
v_gene: TRBV7-2; abundance: .; d_gene: .; j_gene: TRBJ2-3; CDR3aa: CASSLAPSSTDTQYF; CDR3nt: TGTGCCAGCAGCTTAGCGCCCTCCTCCACAGATACGCAGTATTTT
v_gene: TRBV4-1; abundance: .; d_gene: .; j_gene: TRBJ2-6; CDR3aa: CASSQGPLESGANVLTF; CDR3nt: TGCGCCAGCAGCCAAGGGCCGCTCGAGTCTGGGGCCAACGTCCTGACTTTC
v_gene: TRBV7-2; abundance: .; d_gene: .; j_gene: TRBJ2-3; CDR3aa: CAPTMGGGPADTQYF; CDR3nt: TGTGCCCCTACTATGGGGGGGGGCCCCGCAGATACGCAGTATTTT
v_gene: TRBV18; abundance: once; d_gene: TRBD1; j_gene: TRBJ1-1; CDR3aa: CASSTGQGWGAFF; CDR3nt: TGTGCCAGCTCTACGGGACAGGGCTGGGGAGCTTTCTTT